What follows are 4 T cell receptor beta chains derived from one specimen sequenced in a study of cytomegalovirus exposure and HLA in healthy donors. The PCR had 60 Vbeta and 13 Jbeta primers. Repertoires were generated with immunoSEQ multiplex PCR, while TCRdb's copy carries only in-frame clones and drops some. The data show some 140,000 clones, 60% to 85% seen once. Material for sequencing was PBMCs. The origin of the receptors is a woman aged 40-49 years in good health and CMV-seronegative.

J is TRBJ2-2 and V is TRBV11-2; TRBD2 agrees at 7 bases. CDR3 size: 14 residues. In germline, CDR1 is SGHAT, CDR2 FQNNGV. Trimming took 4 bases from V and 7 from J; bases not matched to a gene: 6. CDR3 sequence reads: CASSYLGRVGELFF. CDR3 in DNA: TGTGCCAGCAGCTACTTGGGGAGGGTCGGGGAGCTGTTTTTT.

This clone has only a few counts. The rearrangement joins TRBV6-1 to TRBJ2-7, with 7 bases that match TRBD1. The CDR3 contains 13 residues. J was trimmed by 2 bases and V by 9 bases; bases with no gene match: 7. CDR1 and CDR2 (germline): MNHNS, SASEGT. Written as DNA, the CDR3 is TGTGCCAGTACCCGGGACAGCACCTACGAGCAGTACTTC. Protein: CASTRDSTYEQYF.

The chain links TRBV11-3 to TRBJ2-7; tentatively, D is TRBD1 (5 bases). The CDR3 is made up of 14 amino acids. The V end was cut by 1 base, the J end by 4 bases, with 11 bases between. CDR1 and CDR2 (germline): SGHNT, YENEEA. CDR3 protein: CASSLVQGQYEQYF. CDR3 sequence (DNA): TGTGCCAGCAGCTTAGTGCAGGGTCAGTACGAGCAGTACTTC. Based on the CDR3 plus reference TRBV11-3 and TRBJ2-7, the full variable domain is EAGVVQSPRYKIIEKKQPVAFWCNPISGHNTLYWYLQNLGQGPELLIRYENEEAVDDSQLPKDRFSAERLKGVDSTLKIQPAELGDSAVYLCASSLVQGQYEQYFGPGTRLTVT.

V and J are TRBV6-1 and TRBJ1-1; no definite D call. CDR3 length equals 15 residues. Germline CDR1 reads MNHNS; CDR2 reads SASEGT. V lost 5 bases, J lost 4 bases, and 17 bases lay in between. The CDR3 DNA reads TGTGCCAGCAGTCGGCTTCGAACGGAGGGCACTGAAGCTTTCTTT. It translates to CASSRLRTEGTEAFF.